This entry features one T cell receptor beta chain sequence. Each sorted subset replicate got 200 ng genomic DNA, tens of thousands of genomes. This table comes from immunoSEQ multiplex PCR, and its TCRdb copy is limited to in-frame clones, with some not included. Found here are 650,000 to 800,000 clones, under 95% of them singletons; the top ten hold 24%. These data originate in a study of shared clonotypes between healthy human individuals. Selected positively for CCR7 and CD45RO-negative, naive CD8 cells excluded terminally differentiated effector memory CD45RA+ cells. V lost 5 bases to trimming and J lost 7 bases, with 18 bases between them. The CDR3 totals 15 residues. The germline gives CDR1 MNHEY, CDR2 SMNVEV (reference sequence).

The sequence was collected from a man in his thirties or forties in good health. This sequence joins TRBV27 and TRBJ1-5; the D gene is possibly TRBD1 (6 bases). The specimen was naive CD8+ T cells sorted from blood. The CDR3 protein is CASSPAPGGRQPQHF. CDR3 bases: TGTGCCAGCAGTCCCGCCCCGGGGGGCCGGCAGCCCCAGCATTTT.